One sample yielded the 14 T cell receptor beta chains listed below, sequenced in a study of CD8 T cells in acute hepatitis C reinfection. Described time point: naive CD8 control sorted from an acute-time-point sample. Some clones are missing from TCRdb's copy, which holds only in-frame ones; the method was immunoSEQ multiplex PCR. The sample includes approximately 39,000 clones, approximately 87% of them seen just once. The specimen was naive CD8+ T cells from PBMCs. All receptors derive from a young man with chronic hepatitis C.

The V and J genes are TRBV19 and TRBJ2-5; 9 nucleotides line up with TRBD2. The J call is doubtful: the DNA matches TRBJ2-7 better. In germline, CDR1 is LNHDA, CDR2 SQIVND (reference sequence). There are 14 residues in the CDR3. CDR3 in amino acids: CASKSSGEIYEQYF. The CDR3 bases are TGTGCCAGTAAGTCTAGCGGGGAAATCTACGAGCAGTACTTC.

The chain links TRBV5-1 to TRBJ2-7; TRBD1 matches at 7 bases. The CDR3 totals 15 residues. Germline assignment: CDR1 SGHRS and CDR2 YFSETQ. V was pared by 1 base and J by 0 bases, with 4 bases of the junction left unmatched. In DNA, the CDR3 is TGCGCCAGCAGCTTGTTCCCAGGGGGCTCCTACGAGCAGTACTTC. As protein: CASSLFPGGSYEQYF.

The J gene is TRBJ2-2, the V gene TRBV27; the match to TRBD1 covers 9 bases. The V gene end was trimmed by 7 bases and the J gene end by 3 bases; junction bases not matched to a gene: 3. Germline V gene lookup returns CDR1 MNHEY and CDR2 SMNVEV (reference sequence). CDR3 length: 14 amino acids. CDR3 protein: CASKGQGYTGELFF. CDR3 sequence (DNA): TGTGCCAGCAAGGGACAGGGTTACACCGGGGAGCTGTTTTTT.

The V gene is TRBV7-6, the J gene TRBJ1-1, with D possibly being TRBD1 (6 bases). CDR1 SGHVS and CDR2 FNYEAQ come from the germline V gene. V was trimmed by 0 bases and J by 8 bases, leaving 16 bases between them. This CDR3 has 15 residues. The CDR3 DNA is TGTGCCAGCAGCTTAGCCGGACAGATCAACGAGGAAGCTTTCTTT. This sequence encodes CASSLAGQINEEAFF.

The J gene is TRBJ1-1, the V gene TRBV9, with unresolved D. This CDR3 has 14 residues. Germline CDR1 is SGDLS and CDR2 is YYNGEE. Trimming pared 0 bases from V and 7 bases from J, leaving 13 bases between. In DNA, the CDR3 is TGTGCCAGCAGCGTAGATGGCCTTGCGGGTGAAGCTTTCTTT. Protein: CASSVDGLAGEAFF.

The rearrangement joins TRBV5-1 to TRBJ1-2, with 10 bases that match TRBD1. The length of the CDR3 is 17 residues. Per germline, CDR1 SGHRS and CDR2 YFSETQ. Losses at the gene ends were 2 bases for V and 6 bases for J; bases not matched to a gene: 13. CDR3 nucleotide sequence: TGCGCCAGCAGCTTTACTGACAGGGGGCTTAAGGACCATGGCTACACCTTC. Amino acids: CASSFTDRGLKDHGYTF.

The chain is built from TRBV30 and TRBJ1-2, with D unclear. This CDR3 has 12 residues. Germline V gene data show CDR1 as GTSNPN and CDR2 as SVGIG (reference sequence). Trimming cost V 6 bases and J 5 bases, with 13 bases left between them. The CDR3 coding sequence is TGTGCCTGCCCTCGGCGCGGTTATGGCTACACCTTC. It specifies CACPRRGYGYTF.

This chain connects TRBV23-1 to TRBJ1-3; the match to TRBD1 covers 7 bases. TRBV23-1 is an ORF for which the function is uncertain. Germline trimming cut 3 bases from V and 4 bases from J; bases unmatched to any gene: 12. This CDR3 region has 17 residues. CDR3: CASSQATGPLTGNTIYF. DNA for the CDR3: TGCGCCAGCAGTCAGGCGACAGGGCCCTTGACGGGAAACACCATATATTTT.

As concerns this clone: The same CDR3 also results from other DNA sequences found in this sample. The chain recombines TRBV30 with TRBJ2-3, with D possibly being TRBD2 (7 bases). The germline V and J ends were trimmed by 5 bases and 4 bases, with 13 bases remaining between them. The CDR3 spans 13 residues. Germline V gene sequence: CDR1 GTSNPN, CDR2 SVGIG (reference sequence). The chain's CDR3 is CAWGGASADTQYF. DNA of the CDR3: TGTGCCTGGGGGGGGGCTTCCGCAGATACGCAGTATTTT.

V usage is TRBV4-3 and J usage is TRBJ2-5; the match to TRBD1 covers 7 bases. Per the germline V gene, CDR1 is LGHNA and CDR2 is YSLEER. There are 15 residues in the CDR3. Losses at the gene ends were 4 bases for V and 2 bases for J; bases not matched to a gene: 7. The CDR3 sequence: CASSPVSGQQETQYF. In DNA form, the CDR3 reads TGCGCCAGCAGCCCAGTGTCGGGACAGCAAGAGACCCAGTACTTC.

This rearrangement joins TRBV19 to TRBJ2-1; 8 positions match TRBD2. CDR3 size: 14 residues. The germline CDR1 and CDR2 sequences are LNHDA and SQIVND (reference sequence). Trimming cost V 4 bases and J 8 bases; bases outside gene matches: 7. This CDR3 reads CASSTGTRFDEQFF. The CDR3 nucleotides are TGTGCCAGTAGTACCGGGACTAGATTCGATGAGCAGTTCTTC. The full variable domain, with the rest looked up from reference TRBV19 and TRBJ2-1, is DGGITQSPKYLFRKEGQNVTLSCEQNLNHDAMYWYRQDPGQGLRLIYYSQIVNDFQKGDIAEGYSVSREKKESFPLTVTSAQKNPTAFYLCASSTGTRFDEQFFGPGTRLTVL.

The chain combines TRBV9 with TRBJ1-1; no definite D call. The V gene lost 4 bases and the J gene lost 4 bases, with 11 bases spanning the gap. The germline gives CDR1 SGDLS, CDR2 YYNGEE. The CDR3 is made up of 13 amino acids. The CDR3 sequence: CASSTPGSTEAFF. The CDR3 DNA is TGTGCCAGCAGCACACCGGGTAGCACTGAAGCTTTCTTT.

About this clone itself: Sequence at one end of the junction differs from germline and may be a read error. This sequence joins TRBV12-5 and TRBJ1-2, with 7 bases aligning to TRBD1. Germline assignment: CDR1 LGHNT and CDR2 FRNRAP. The CDR3 has 13 residues. CDR3 DNA: TGTGCTAATGGTGCCAAGGGGGCGGATGGCTACACCTTC. It is translated as CANGAKGADGYTF. Full variable domain (missing parts from reference TRBV12-5 and TRBJ1-2): DARVTQTPRHKVTEMGQEVTMRCQPILGHNTVFWYRQTMMQGLELLAYFRNRAPLDDSGMPKDRFSAEMPDATLATLKIQPSEPRDSAVYFCANGAKGADGYTFGSGTRLTVV.

The rearrangement uses TRBV5-4 and TRBJ2-1, with D uncertain. V shed 4 bases and J shed 6 bases, with 11 bases lying between them. The germline CDR1 and CDR2 sequences are SGHNT and YYREEE (reference sequence). The CDR3 has 13 residues. The CDR3 loop reads CASSRVEFNEQFF. The CDR3 DNA reads as TGTGCCAGCAGCCGGGTAGAGTTCAATGAGCAGTTCTTC. The full variable domain, in which reference TRBV5-4 and TRBJ2-1 provide the parts outside the CDR3, is ETGVTQSPTHLIKTRGQQVTLRCSSQSGHNTVSWYQQALGQGPQFIFQYYREEENGRGNFPPRFSGLQFPNYSSELNVNALELDDSALYLCASSRVEFNEQFFGPGTRLTVL.